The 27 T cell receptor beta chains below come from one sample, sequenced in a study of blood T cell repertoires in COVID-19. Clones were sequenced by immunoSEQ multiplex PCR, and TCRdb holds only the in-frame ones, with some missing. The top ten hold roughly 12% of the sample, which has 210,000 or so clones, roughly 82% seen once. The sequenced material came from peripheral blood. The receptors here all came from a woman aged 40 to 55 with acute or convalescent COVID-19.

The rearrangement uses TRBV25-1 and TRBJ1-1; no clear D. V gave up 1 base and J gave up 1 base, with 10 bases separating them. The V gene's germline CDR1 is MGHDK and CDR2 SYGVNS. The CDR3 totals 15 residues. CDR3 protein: CASSELESENTEAFF. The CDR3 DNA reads TGTGCCAGCAGTGAATTAGAGTCTGAGAACACTGAAGCTTTCTTT.

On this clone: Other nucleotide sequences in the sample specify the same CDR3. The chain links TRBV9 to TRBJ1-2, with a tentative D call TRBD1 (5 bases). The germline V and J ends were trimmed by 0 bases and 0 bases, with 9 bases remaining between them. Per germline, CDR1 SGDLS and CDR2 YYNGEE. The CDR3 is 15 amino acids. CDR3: CASSVGRGPNYGYTF. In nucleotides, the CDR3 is TGTGCCAGCAGCGTAGGGAGGGGACCTAACTATGGCTACACCTTC.

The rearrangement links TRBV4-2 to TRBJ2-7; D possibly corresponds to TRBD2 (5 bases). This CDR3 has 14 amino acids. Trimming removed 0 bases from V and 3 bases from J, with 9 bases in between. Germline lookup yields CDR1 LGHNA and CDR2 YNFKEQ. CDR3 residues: CASSQEFGGYEQYF. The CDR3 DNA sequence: TGTGCCAGCAGCCAAGAATTTGGAGGCTACGAGCAGTACTTC.

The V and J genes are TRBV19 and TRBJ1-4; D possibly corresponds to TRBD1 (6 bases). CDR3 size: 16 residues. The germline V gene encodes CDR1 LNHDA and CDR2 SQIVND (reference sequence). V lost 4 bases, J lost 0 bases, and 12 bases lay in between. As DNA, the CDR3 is TGTGCCAGTAGTAAGACAGGCGTAACAACTAATGAAAAACTGTTTTTT. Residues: CASSKTGVTTNEKLFF.

CDR3 DNA sequence: TGTGCCAGCAGCTTGGAGGTAGCGGACTCCTACGAGCAGTACTTC. This codes for CASSLEVADSYEQYF. The V and J genes are TRBV5-4 and TRBJ2-7; possibly TRBD2 for D (6 bases). Germline values: CDR1 SGHNT, CDR2 YYREEE (reference sequence). The CDR3 spans 15 residues. The ends were cut back, 0 bases at V and 0 bases at J, with 10 bases in the middle.

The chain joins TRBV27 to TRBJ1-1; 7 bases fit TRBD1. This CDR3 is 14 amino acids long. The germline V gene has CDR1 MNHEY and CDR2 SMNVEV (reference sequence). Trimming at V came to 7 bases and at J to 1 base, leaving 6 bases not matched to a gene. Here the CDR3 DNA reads TGTGCCAGCAAGCCCGGGGACAGGAACACTGAAGCTTTCTTT. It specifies CASKPGDRNTEAFF.

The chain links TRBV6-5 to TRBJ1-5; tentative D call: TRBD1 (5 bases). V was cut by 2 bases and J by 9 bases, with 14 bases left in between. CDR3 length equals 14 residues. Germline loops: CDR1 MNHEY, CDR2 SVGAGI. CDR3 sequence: CASSYGGDGGPQHF. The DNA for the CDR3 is TGTGCCAGCAGTTACGGAGGGGATGGGGGGCCCCAGCATTTT.

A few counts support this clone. In DNA form, the CDR3 reads TGTGCCATCAGTGAGAACCAGGGTTCATCGTCACCCCTCCACTTT. Its translation is CAISENQGSSSPLHF. The rearrangement links TRBV10-3 to TRBJ1-6, with a tentative D call TRBD1 (5 bases). The CDR3 spans 15 residues. V was shortened by 2 bases and J by 10 bases, with 15 bases between the two germline ends. Per germline, CDR1 ENHRY and CDR2 SYGVKD.

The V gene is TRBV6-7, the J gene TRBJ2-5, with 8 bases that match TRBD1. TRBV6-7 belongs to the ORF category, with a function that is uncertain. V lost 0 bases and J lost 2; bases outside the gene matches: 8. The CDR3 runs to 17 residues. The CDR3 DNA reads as TGTGCCAGCAGTTACTCTGGCAGGGGGCAAGGGCAAGAGACCCAGTACTTC. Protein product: CASSYSGRGQGQETQYF.

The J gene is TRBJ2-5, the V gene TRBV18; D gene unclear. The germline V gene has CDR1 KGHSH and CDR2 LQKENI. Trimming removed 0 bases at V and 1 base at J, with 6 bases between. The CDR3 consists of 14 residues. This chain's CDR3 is CASSPPSGQETQYF. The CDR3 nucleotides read TGTGCCAGCTCACCACCATCCGGCCAAGAGACCCAGTACTTC.

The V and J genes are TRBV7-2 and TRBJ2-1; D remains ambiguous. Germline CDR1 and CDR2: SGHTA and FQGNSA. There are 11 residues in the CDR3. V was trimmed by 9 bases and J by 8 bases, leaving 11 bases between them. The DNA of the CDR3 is TGTGCCAGTCGCTTAGACTATGAGCAGTTCTTC. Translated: CASRLDYEQFF.

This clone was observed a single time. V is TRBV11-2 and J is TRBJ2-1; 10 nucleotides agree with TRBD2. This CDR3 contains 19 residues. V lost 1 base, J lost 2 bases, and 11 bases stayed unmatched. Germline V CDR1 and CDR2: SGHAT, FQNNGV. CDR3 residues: CASSLAGLAGAITYNEQFF. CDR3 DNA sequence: TGTGCCAGCAGCTTAGCGGGTCTAGCGGGGGCCATAACCTACAATGAGCAGTTCTTC.

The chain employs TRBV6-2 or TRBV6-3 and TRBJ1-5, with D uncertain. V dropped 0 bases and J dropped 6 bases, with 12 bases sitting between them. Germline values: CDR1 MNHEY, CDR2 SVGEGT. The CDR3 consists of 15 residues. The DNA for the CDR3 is TGTGCCAGCAGTTACTCCATCGGGTTGGGTCAGCCCCAGCATTTT. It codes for CASSYSIGLGQPQHF.

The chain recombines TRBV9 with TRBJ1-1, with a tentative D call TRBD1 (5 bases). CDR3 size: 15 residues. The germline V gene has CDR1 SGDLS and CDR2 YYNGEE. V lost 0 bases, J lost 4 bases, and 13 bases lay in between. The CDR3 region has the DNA TGTGCCAGCAGCGTAGGGTCAGGGATGGGCACTGAAGCTTTCTTT. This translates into CASSVGSGMGTEAFF.

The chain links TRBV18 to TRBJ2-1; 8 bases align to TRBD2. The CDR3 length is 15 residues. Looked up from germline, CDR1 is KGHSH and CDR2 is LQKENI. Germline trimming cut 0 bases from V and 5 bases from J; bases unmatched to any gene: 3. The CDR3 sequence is CASSPPRLANNEQFF. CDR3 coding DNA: TGTGCCAGCTCACCACCGAGACTAGCGAACAATGAGCAGTTCTTC.

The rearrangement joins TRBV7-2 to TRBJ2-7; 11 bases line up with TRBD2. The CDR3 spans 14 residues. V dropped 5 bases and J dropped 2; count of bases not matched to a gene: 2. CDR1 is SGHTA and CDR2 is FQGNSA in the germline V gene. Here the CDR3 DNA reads TGTGCCAGCAGCCCGGGACTAGCGGCCTACGAGCAGTACTTC. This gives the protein CASSPGLAAYEQYF.

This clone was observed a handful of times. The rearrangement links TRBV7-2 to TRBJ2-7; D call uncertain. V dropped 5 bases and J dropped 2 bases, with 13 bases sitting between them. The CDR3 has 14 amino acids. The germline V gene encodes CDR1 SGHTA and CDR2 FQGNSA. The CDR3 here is CASSPGQFPYEQYF. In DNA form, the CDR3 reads TGTGCCAGCAGCCCAGGTCAGTTTCCCTACGAGCAGTACTTC.

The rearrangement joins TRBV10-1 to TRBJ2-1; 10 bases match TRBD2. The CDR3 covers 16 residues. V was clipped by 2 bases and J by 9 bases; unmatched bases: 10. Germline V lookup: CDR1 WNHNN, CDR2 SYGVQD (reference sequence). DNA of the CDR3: TGCGCCAGCAGTGAGCAGAAGCGGGAGGGCCTAGGTGAGCAGTTCTTC. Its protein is CASSEQKREGLGEQFF.

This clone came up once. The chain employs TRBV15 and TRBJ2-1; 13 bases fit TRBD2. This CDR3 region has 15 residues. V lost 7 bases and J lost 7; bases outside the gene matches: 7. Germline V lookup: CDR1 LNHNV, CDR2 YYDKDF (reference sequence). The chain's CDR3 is CATTLGLAGSNEQFF. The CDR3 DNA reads TGTGCCACCACCCTGGGACTAGCGGGATCGAATGAGCAGTTCTTC.

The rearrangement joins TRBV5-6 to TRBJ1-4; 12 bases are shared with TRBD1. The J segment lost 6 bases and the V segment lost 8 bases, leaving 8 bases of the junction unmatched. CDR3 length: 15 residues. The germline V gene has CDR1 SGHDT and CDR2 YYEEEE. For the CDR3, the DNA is TGTGCCAGTAGATTCGGGACAGGGGGCGATGAAAAACTGTTTTTT. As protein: CASRFGTGGDEKLFF.

The CDR3 here is CASSLGVGGRKQYF. The CDR3 region has the DNA TGTGCCAGCAGCCTCGGCGTCGGCGGGAGGAAGCAGTACTTC. This chain joins TRBV9 and TRBJ2-7, with TRBD2 identical over 8 bases. From germline, CDR1 is SGDLS and CDR2 YYNGEE. The CDR3 runs to 14 residues. Trimming removed 4 bases from V and 8 bases from J; junction bases left unmatched: 11.

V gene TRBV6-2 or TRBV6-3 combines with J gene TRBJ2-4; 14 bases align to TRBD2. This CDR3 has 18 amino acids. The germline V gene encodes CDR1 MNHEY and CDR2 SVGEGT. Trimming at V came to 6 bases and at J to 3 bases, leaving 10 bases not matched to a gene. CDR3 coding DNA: TGTGCCAGCAGCTCCGGACTAGCGGGGGGTTCGGACAAAAACATTCAGTACTTC. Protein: CASSSGLAGGSDKNIQYF.

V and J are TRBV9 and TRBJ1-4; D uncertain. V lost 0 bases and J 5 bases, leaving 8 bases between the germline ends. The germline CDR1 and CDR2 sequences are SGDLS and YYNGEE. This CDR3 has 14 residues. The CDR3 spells CASSVDGGNEKLFF. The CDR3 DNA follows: TGTGCCAGCAGCGTAGATGGCGGGAATGAAAAACTGTTTTTT.

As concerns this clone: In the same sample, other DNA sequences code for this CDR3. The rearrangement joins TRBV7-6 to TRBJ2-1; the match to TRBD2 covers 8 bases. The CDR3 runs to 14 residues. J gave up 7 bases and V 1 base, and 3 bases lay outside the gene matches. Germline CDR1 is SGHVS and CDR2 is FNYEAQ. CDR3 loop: CASSLERGRNEQFF. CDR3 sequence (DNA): TGTGCCAGCAGCTTAGAGCGGGGGAGAAATGAGCAGTTCTTC.

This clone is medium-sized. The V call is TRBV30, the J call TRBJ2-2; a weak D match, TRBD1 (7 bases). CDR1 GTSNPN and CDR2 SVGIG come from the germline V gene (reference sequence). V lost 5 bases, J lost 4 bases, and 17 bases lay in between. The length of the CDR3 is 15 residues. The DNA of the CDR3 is TGTGCCTGGGGCCGTTTGCAGGGGGGCACCGGGGAGCTGTTTTTT. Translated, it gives CAWGRLQGGTGELFF.

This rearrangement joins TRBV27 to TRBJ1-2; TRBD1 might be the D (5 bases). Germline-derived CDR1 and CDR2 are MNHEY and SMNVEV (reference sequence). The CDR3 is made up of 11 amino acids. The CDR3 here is CVSHGGGGYTF. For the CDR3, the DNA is TGTGTCTCTCATGGGGGGGGAGGCTACACCTTC.

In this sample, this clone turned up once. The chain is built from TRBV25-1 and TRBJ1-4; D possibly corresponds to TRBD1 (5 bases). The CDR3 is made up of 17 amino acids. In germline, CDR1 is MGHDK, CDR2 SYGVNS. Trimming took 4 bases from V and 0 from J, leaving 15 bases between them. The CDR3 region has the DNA TGTGCCAGCAGTGTATCAACAGGTCCTGCAACTAATGAAAAACTGTTTTTT. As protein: CASSVSTGPATNEKLFF.